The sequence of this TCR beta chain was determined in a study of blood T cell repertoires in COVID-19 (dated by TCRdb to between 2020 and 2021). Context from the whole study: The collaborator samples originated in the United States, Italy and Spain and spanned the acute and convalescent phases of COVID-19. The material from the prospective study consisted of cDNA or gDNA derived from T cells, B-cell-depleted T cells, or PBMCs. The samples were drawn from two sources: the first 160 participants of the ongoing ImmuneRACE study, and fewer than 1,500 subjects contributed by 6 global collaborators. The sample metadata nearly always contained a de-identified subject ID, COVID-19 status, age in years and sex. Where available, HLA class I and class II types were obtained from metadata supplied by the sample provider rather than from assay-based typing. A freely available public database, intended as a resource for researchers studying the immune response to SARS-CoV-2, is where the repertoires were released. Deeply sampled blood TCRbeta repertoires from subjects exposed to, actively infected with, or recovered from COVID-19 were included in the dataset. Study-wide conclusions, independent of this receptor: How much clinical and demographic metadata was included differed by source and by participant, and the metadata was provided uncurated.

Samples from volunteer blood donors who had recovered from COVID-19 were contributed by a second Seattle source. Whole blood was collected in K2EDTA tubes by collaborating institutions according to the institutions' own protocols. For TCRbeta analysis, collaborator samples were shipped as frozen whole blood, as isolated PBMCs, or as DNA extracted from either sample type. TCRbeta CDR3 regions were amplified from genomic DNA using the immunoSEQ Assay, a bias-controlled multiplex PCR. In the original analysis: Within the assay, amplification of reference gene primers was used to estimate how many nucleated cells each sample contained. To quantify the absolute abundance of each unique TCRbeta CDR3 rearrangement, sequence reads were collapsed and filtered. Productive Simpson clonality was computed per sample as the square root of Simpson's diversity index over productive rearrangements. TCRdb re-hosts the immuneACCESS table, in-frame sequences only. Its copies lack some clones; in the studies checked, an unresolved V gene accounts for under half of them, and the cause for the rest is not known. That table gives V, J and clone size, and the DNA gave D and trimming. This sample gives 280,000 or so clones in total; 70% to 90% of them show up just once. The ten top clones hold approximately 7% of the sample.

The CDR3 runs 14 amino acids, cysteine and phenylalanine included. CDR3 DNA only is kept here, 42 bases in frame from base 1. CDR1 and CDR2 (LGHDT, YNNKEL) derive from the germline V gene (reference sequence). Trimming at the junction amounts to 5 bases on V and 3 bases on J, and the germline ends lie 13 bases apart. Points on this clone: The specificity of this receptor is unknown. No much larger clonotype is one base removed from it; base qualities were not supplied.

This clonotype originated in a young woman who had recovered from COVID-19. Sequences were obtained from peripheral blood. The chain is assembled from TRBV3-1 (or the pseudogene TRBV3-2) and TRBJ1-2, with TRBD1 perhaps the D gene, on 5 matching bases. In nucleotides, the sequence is TGTGCCAGCAGCACTCGGGGGGACTACTATGGCTACACCTTC. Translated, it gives CASSTRGDYYGYTF.